These 26 T cell receptor beta chains were all obtained from the same sample, sequenced in a study of T cell repertoires in cytomegalovirus infection. TCRdb ran MiXCR on the reads and lists one entry per CDR3 protein. The sample includes about 360,000 distinct CDR3 sequences, about a sixth of them seen just once. Specimen: PBMCs. These receptors all stem from a human donor in good health (CMV status not recorded). Some clones in this sample may be carry-over from other donors' samples.

This clonotype has just a few counts. CDR3 region: CASSLFRGRNTGELFF. CDR3 in DNA: TGTGCCAGCAGTTTATTCAGGGGCCGGAACACCGGGGAGCTGTTTTTT. The gene calls are TRBV12-3 or TRBV12-4 and TRBJ2-2, with D possibly TRBD1 on 6 matching bases. The germline V and J ends were trimmed by 2 bases and 1 base, with 11 bases remaining between them. The CDR3 covers 16 residues.

In this sample, this clonotype turned up many times. The genes are TRBV7-8 and TRBJ2-2; a possible D gene is TRBD1 (6 bases). CDR1 and CDR2 (germline): SGHVS, FQNEAQ. With 7 bases removed from V and 2 bases from J, the gap between germline ends came to 11 bases. The CDR3 is made up of 14 amino acids. The CDR3 is CASNVQGNTGELFF. CDR3 DNA: TGTGCCAGCAACGTACAGGGTAACACCGGGGAGCTGTTTTTT.

There are many counts of this clonotype. The V call is TRBV5-1, the J call TRBJ2-7; D possibly corresponds to TRBD1 (6 bases). Trimming stripped 0 bases from V and 3 bases from J, with 13 bases between. Germline CDR1 is SGHRS and CDR2 is YFSETQ. The CDR3 is made up of 15 amino acids. The chain's CDR3 is CASSLEDSGGYEQYF. The CDR3 DNA reads TGCGCCAGCAGCTTGGAGGACAGTGGGGGCTACGAGCAGTACTTC.

This clonotype has at least ten counts. V and J are TRBV19 and TRBJ2-3, with D perhaps being TRBD1 or TRBD2 (7 bases each). The CDR3 runs 15 residues. Germline CDR1 LNHDA, CDR2 SQIVND (reference sequence). Trimming removed 5 bases from V and 1 base from J, with 13 bases in between. This CDR3 is CASSGGGQRTDTQYF. CDR3 bases: TGTGCCAGTAGTGGGGGGGGACAGCGCACAGATACGCAGTATTTT.

Only a few counts were recorded for this clonotype. The CDR3 coding sequence is TGTGCCAGCAGCTTACTAGGGCAAGGCACTGAAGCTTTCTTT. Protein sequence: CASSLLGQGTEAFF. The J gene is TRBJ1-1, the V gene TRBV7-9; D gene ambiguous. Germline V lookup: CDR1 SEHNR, CDR2 FQNEAQ (reference sequence). Trimming stripped 2 bases from V and 4 bases from J, with 11 bases between. The CDR3 has 14 amino acids.

This clonotype was recorded many times. The gene calls are TRBV7-2 and TRBJ2-7; D possibly corresponds to TRBD2 (5 bases). Per the germline V gene, CDR1 is SGHTA and CDR2 is FQGNSA. Trimming cost V 2 bases and J 4 bases, with 12 bases left between them. This CDR3 is built from 14 residues. The CDR3 DNA is TGTGCCAGCAGCTTACTCGCGGGCTCTTACGAGCAGTACTTC. It specifies CASSLLAGSYEQYF.

This clonotype showed up many times. The chain employs TRBV7-2 and TRBJ1-1; D is unclear. The CDR3 has 14 amino acids. V was pared by 5 bases and J by 6 bases, with 16 bases between. From germline, CDR1 is SGHTA and CDR2 FQGNSA. The CDR3 nucleotides are TGTGCCAGCAGCGCCAGACTCCTCGTCGCTGAAGCTTTCTTT. Translated, it gives CASSARLLVAEAFF.

In its sample, this clonotype was seen many times. V and J are TRBV7-2 and TRBJ2-3; no definite D call. The CDR3 is 14 residues long. The V gene lost 4 bases and the J gene lost 4 bases, with 12 bases spanning the gap. Germline CDR1 and CDR2: SGHTA and FQGNSA. The CDR3 spells CASSSARSADTQYF. CDR3 DNA sequence: TGTGCCAGCAGCTCGGCCCGTAGTGCAGATACGCAGTATTTT.

The rearrangement links TRBV10-3 to TRBJ2-7; D remains unclear. With 6 bases removed from V and 2 bases from J, the gap between germline ends came to 17 bases. Per germline, CDR1 ENHRY and CDR2 SYGVKD. The CDR3 totals 15 residues. DNA for the CDR3: TGTGCCATCAGCGAGAGACATCCAAAGCCCTACGAGCAGTACTTC. Its translation: CAISERHPKPYEQYF.

The J gene is TRBJ2-7, the V gene TRBV7-2; possibly TRBD1 for D (5 bases). There are 16 residues in the CDR3. V gave up 5 bases and J gave up 4 bases, with 21 bases separating them. From germline, CDR1 is SGHTA and CDR2 FQGNSA. The CDR3 DNA is TGTGCCAGCAGCCCAAAAAGTCCAGGGTTTCGGTACGAGCAGTACTTC. It codes for CASSPKSPGFRYEQYF.

The chain is built from TRBV7-9 and TRBJ2-3; D is unresolved. This CDR3 is 14 amino acids long. The germline gives CDR1 SEHNR, CDR2 FQNEAQ (reference sequence). The V and J ends lost 4 bases and 3 bases respectively, with 11 bases between them. The CDR3 region is CASSSTDGTDTQYF. The CDR3 region has the DNA TGTGCCAGCAGCTCCACAGATGGAACAGATACGCAGTATTTT.

This clonotype was seen more than once but under ten times. The chain employs TRBV5-4 and TRBJ2-4, with 9 bases lining up with TRBD2. This CDR3 has 17 amino acids. Looked up from germline, CDR1 is SGHNT and CDR2 is YYREEE (reference sequence). The ends lost 0 bases at V and 6 bases at J; junction bases unmatched: 10. The CDR3 spells CASSLGNWREGRNIQYF. Here the CDR3 DNA reads TGTGCCAGCAGCTTGGGAAATTGGCGGGAGGGCCGAAACATTCAGTACTTC. The full variable domain, its missing parts supplied by reference TRBV5-4 and TRBJ2-4, is ETGVTQSPTHLIKTRGQQVTLRCSSQSGHNTVSWYQQALGQGPQFIFQYYREEENGRGNFPPRFSGLQFPNYSSELNVNALELDDSALYLCASSLGNWREGRNIQYFGAGTRLSVL.

V usage is TRBV28 and J usage is TRBJ2-6; D not resolved. This CDR3 contains 14 residues. V lost 4 bases and J 3 bases, leaving 7 bases between the germline ends. CDR1 is MDHEN and CDR2 is SYDVKM in the germline V gene. CDR3 nucleotides: TGTGCCAGCAGTTCGGGTTTTGGGGCCAACGTCCTGACTTTC. This gives the protein CASSSGFGANVLTF. Supplemented by reference TRBV28 and TRBJ2-6, the full variable domain reads DVKVTQSSRYLVKRTGEKVFLECVQDMDHENMFWYRQDPGLGLRLIYFSYDVKMKEKGDIPEGYSVSREKKERFSLILESASTNQTSMYLCASSSGFGANVLTFGAGSRLTVL.

CDR3 DNA: TGTGCCAGCAGCTCAACTAGCGGGGGGAGCTCCTACAATGAGCAGTTCTTC. As protein: CASSSTSGGSSYNEQFF. The chain joins TRBV7-9 to TRBJ2-1; 12 nucleotides line up with TRBD2. The CDR3 is 17 residues long. Germline V gene lookup returns CDR1 SEHNR and CDR2 FQNEAQ (reference sequence). V lost 4 bases to trimming and J lost 0 bases; unmatched junction nucleotides: 4.

This chain links TRBV4-1 with TRBJ1-3; 8 bases are a match to TRBD1. After removal of 5 bases from V and 4 bases from J, the junction contained 10 bases not matched to a gene. The germline CDR1 and CDR2 sequences are MGHRA and YSYEKL. The CDR3 is 16 residues long. The CDR3 loop is CASSFDRDRRGNTIYF. In nucleotides, the CDR3 is TGCGCCAGCAGCTTCGACCGGGACAGGAGAGGAAACACCATATATTTT.

The table lists this clonotype with a few counts. The genes are TRBV6-1 and TRBJ2-7; the match to TRBD1 covers 8 bases. The germline CDR1 and CDR2 sequences are MNHNS and SASEGT. The CDR3 is 16 amino acids. V gave up 4 bases and J gave up 4 bases; unmatched junction bases: 12. CDR3 residues: CASSGWDRTLRYEQYF. The DNA for the CDR3 is TGTGCCAGCAGTGGATGGGACAGGACCCTCAGGTACGAGCAGTACTTC.

This clonotype was seen more than once but under ten times. Here the CDR3 DNA reads TGTGCCAGTGGGACTAGCGGGAGGGCCCCCTACAATGAGCAGTTCTTC. Translating gives CASGTSGRAPYNEQFF. This chain connects TRBV25-1 to TRBJ2-1; 16 bases fit TRBD2. The V segment lost 9 bases and the J segment 2 bases; nucleotides outside the gene matches: 4. In germline, CDR1 is MGHDK, CDR2 SYGVNS. The CDR3 extends over 16 amino acids.

This clonotype was seen a handful of times. The V and J genes are TRBV6-1 and TRBJ2-6; D uncertain. Looked up from germline, CDR1 is MNHNS and CDR2 is SASEGT. The CDR3 contains 16 residues. The V gene lost 3 bases and the J gene lost 4 bases, with 13 bases spanning the gap. The CDR3 DNA sequence: TGTGCCAGCAGTGACGCCGTTGGGTACGGGGCCAACGTCCTGACTTTC. It specifies CASSDAVGYGANVLTF.

This clonotype has only a few counts. The V gene is TRBV20-1, the J gene TRBJ2-1; no definite D call. The CDR3 totals 15 residues. Between the trimmed V and J ends, which lost 3 bases and 0 bases, there was a span of 12 bases. Germline-derived CDR1 and CDR2 are DFQATT and SNEGSKA (reference sequence). Here the CDR3 DNA reads TGCAGTGCTAGTGGCTTCGTAAGCTCCTACAATGAGCAGTTCTTC. It translates to CSASGFVSSYNEQFF.

The table lists this clonotype with many counts. This chain connects TRBV7-2 to TRBJ1-1; D unresolved. The CDR3 consists of 15 residues. Germline CDR1 reads SGHTA; CDR2 reads FQGNSA. The ends were cut back, 5 bases at V and 0 bases at J, with 13 bases in the middle. The CDR3 loop is CASSPRTVMNTEAFF. CDR3 coding DNA: TGTGCCAGCAGCCCAAGGACGGTCATGAACACTGAAGCTTTCTTT.

The chain links TRBV6-2 or TRBV6-3 to TRBJ1-1; D gene uncertain. Trimming shortened V by 8 bases and J by 3 bases, and 16 bases separated the two germline ends. Germline lookup yields CDR1 MNHEY and CDR2 SVGEGT. The CDR3 totals 14 residues. The CDR3 nucleotides are TGTGCCAGCTCACGGGCCCCCCCGGACACTGAAGCTTTCTTT. It specifies CASSRAPPDTEAFF.

This clonotype was found many times. The DNA for the CDR3 is TGTGCCAGCAGCCCCGCCGGGACAGGGGGCCGGGAGACCCAGTACTTC. This sequence encodes CASSPAGTGGRETQYF. The rearrangement links TRBV11-2 to TRBJ2-5, with 12 bases aligning to TRBD1. Germline V gene sequence: CDR1 SGHAT, CDR2 FQNNGV. Trimming took 5 bases from V and 5 from J; bases not matched to a gene: 9. This CDR3 has 16 amino acids.

The chain joins TRBV28 to TRBJ1-5; 8 bases map to TRBD1. The CDR3 consists of 12 residues. V lost 8 bases to trimming and J lost 5 bases; unmatched junction nucleotides: 2. Germline CDR1 reads MDHEN; CDR2 reads SYDVKM. In DNA form, the CDR3 reads TGTGCCAGCGACAGGGGATATCAGCCCCAGCATTTT. It codes for CASDRGYQPQHF.

The rearrangement links TRBV7-9 to TRBJ1-1, with unresolved D. V was clipped by 5 bases and J by 0 bases, with 10 bases between them. The CDR3 spans 14 residues. Germline CDR1 and CDR2: SEHNR and FQNEAQ (reference sequence). The CDR3 sequence: CASSPISLNTEAFF. The CDR3 region has the DNA TGTGCCAGCAGCCCAATCTCATTGAACACTGAAGCTTTCTTT.

This clonotype was seen a few times. The genes are TRBV6-8 and TRBJ2-7; D is undetermined. Germline lookup yields CDR1 MNHGY and CDR2 SAAAGT. The ends were cut back, 5 bases at V and 6 bases at J, with 17 bases in the middle. The CDR3 extends over 14 amino acids. CDR3 sequence reads: CASSGSWVPPEQYF. CDR3 bases: TGTGCCAGCAGTGGTTCGTGGGTACCCCCCGAGCAGTACTTC.

This clonotype was detected only a few times. The chain recombines TRBV2 with TRBJ1-4; TRBD1 aligns across 8 bases. V shed 9 bases, J shed 8 bases, and the junction held 8 bases outside the gene matches. This CDR3 comprises 13 residues. Germline CDR1 SNHLY, CDR2 FYNNEI. CDR3 DNA sequence: TGTGCCAGTAGTACCCAGGGGGCCGAAAAACTGTTTTTT. Its protein product is CASSTQGAEKLFF. Full variable domain (missing parts from reference TRBV2 and TRBJ1-4): EPEVTQTPSHQVTQMGQEVILRCVPISNHLYFYWYRQILGQKVEFLVSFYNNEISEKSEIFDDQFSVERPDGSNFTLKIRSTKLEDSAMYFCASSTQGAEKLFFGSGTQLSVL.